This T cell receptor (beta chain) was captured in a study of T cell responses to AZD1222 COVID-19 vaccine. Assay used: immunoSEQ multiplex PCR; TCRdb lists only in-frame clones, some missing. Here the sample spans 85,000 to 130,000 clones, around 90% being singletons. Trimming pared 8 bases from V and 4 bases from J, leaving 11 bases between. The CDR3 covers 12 residues. Per the germline V gene, CDR1 is MGHDK and CDR2 is SYGVNS. Findings and caveats of the study: Mostly white British, mostly female donors; authors suggested clonal diversity may be underestimated. Seropositive at baseline were only a handful of AZD1222 recipients. At 160-218 and 743-854, vaccine-associated CD4 TCRs were dominant, and they spanned spike.

Of note for this clone: Its target is not known.

The clonotype comes from an adult in good health. This chain uses TRBV25-1 with TRBJ1-2; D remains ambiguous. The sample in question was peripheral blood, obtained on day 0 of AZD1222 vaccination. CDR3 protein: CASGEGSYGYTF. CDR3 nucleotide sequence: TGTGCCAGCGGGGAAGGCAGCTATGGCTACACCTTC.